The clone carrying this T cell receptor beta chain was detected many times. The antigen is not known. This entry comes from a study of neurological immune-mediated disorders. For the sorted libraries, roughly 1.1 million CD4+ or CD8+ T cells were used. The cDNA came from 5'RACE, which used 10-nucleotide random UMIs. Each CDR3 protein gets one entry after TCRdb re-called the 5' RACE reads with MiXCR. The data show fewer than 45,000 distinct CDR3 sequences, with about 6.9% seen just once and about 0.57% held by the top ten. Study outcomes and limitations: The expanded clones of different subjects shared no CDR3 amino acid sequences (suggesting private repertoires in all groups).

The CDR3 loop spans 14 amino acids. V lost 3 bases to trimming and J lost 5 bases, with 13 bases between them. Germline-derived CDR1 and CDR2 are MDHEN and SYDVKM. This clonotype was sampled from a woman between 35 and 50 years old in good health. Specimen: CD4+ T cells from blood. This chain links TRBV28 with TRBJ2-5; D is possibly TRBD1 (5 bases). The CDR3 nucleotides are TGTGCCAGCAGTTTGCAGGGCGTCGTTGAGACCCAGTACTTC. The encoded protein is CASSLQGVVETQYF.